This T cell receptor (beta chain) was profiled in a study of T cells in Graves' hyperthyroidism and ophthalmopathy. Germline lookup yields CDR1 SGHTA and CDR2 FQGTGA. Trimming at V came to 4 bases and at J to 2 bases, leaving 11 bases not matched to a gene. The CDR3 spans 17 residues. RNA transcripts provided the source from which TCR beta CDR3 regions were amplified. Carried out on the TCR CDR3, a first-round RT-PCR used the HTBI primer set. TCRdb independently ran MiXCR on the multiplex PCR reads; one entry per CDR3 protein. The sample lists around 700,000 distinct CDR3 sequences; roughly a sixth were seen once.

This receptor was taken from a woman aged 45-65 years with Graves' hyperthyroidism that later progressed to Graves' ophthalmopathy. Specimen: blood. The rearrangement joins TRBV7-3 to TRBJ2-7; TRBD2 aligns across 10 bases. The CDR3 DNA reads as TGTGCCAGCAGCTCCGATAGCGGGGGGACACCACCCTACGAGCAGTACTTC. It translates to CASSSDSGGTPPYEQYF.